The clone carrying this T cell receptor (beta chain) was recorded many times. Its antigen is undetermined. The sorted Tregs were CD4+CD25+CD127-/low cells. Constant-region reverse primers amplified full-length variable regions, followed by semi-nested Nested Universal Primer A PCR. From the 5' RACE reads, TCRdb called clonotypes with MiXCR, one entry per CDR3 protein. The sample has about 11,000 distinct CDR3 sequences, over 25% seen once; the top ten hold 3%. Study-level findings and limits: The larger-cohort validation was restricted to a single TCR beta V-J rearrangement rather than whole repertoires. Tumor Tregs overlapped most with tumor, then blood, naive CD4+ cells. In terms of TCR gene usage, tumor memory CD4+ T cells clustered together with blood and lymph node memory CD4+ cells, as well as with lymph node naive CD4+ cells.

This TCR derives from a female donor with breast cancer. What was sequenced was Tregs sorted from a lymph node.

The CDR3 is CASSPAPRATNEKLFF. The CDR3 nucleotides read TGCGCCAGCAGCCCTGCCCCAAGGGCAACTAATGAAAAACTGTTTTTT. This sequence joins TRBV4-1 and TRBJ1-4; D not certain. This CDR3 has 16 residues. Deletions cut 4 bases from V and 0 bases from J, with 12 bases between. The V gene's germline CDR1 is MGHRA and CDR2 YSYEKL.